These 12 T cell receptor beta chains came from one sample sequenced in a study of T cell repertoires in cytomegalovirus infection. TCRdb ran MiXCR on the reads and lists one entry per CDR3 protein. The table records about 110,000 distinct CDR3 sequences, around 29% of them present only once. Their antigens are not known. The source was CD8+ T cells from cultured PBMCs, collected from culture after CMV antigen stimulation. All receptors derive from a human donor in good health (CMV status not recorded). Some clones in this sample may be carry-over from other donors' samples.

The chain carries TRBV4-1 and TRBJ2-5; D may be TRBD2 (6 bases). The CDR3 spans 14 residues. CDR1 and CDR2 from the germline V gene are MGHRA and YSYEKL. Trimming pared 2 bases from V and 4 bases from J, leaving 11 bases between. The DNA for the CDR3 is TGCGCCAGCAGCCAATGGGGGGACGCAGAGACCCAGTACTTC. Protein: CASSQWGDAETQYF.

This sequence joins TRBV12-3 or TRBV12-4 and TRBJ1-1; no clear D gene. V shed 4 bases and J shed 1 base, with 10 bases lying between them. CDR3 length: 14 residues. The CDR3 bases are TGTGCCAGCAGTTACGATAAATGGAACACTGAAGCTTTCTTT. This codes for CASSYDKWNTEAFF.

This clonotype came up a few times. The V gene is TRBV7-9, the J gene TRBJ2-7; 7 bases are a match to TRBD2. With V trimmed by 4 bases and J by 3 bases, 15 bases remained unmatched. Looked up from germline, CDR1 is SEHNR and CDR2 is FQNEAQ (reference sequence). The CDR3 loop spans 17 amino acids. The CDR3 protein is CASSSSLSPGGGYEQYF. CDR3 in DNA: TGTGCCAGCAGCTCCTCTCTCTCTCCGGGGGGAGGCTACGAGCAGTACTTC.

The genes are TRBV27 and TRBJ2-1; 10 bases are a match to TRBD1. CDR1 and CDR2 (germline): MNHEY, SMNVEV (reference sequence). The CDR3 runs to 15 residues. The ends lost 5 bases at V and 4 bases at J; junction bases unmatched: 5. Written as DNA, the CDR3 is TGTGCCAGCAGTCCAGACAGGGGGCAATACAATGAGCAGTTCTTC. Translation: CASSPDRGQYNEQFF.

This clonotype came up a few times. The chain carries TRBV7-2 and TRBJ2-7, with TRBD2 identical over 8 bases. Trimming at V came to 4 bases and at J to 2 bases, leaving 7 bases not matched to a gene. The length of the CDR3 is 15 residues. Germline V CDR1 and CDR2: SGHTA, FQGNSA. This CDR3 is CASSSSTGGAYEQYF. The CDR3 DNA sequence: TGTGCCAGCAGCTCCTCGACCGGGGGGGCCTACGAGCAGTACTTC.

J is TRBJ2-7 and V is TRBV2; TRBD2 matches at 8 bases. The CDR3 sequence is 15 residues long. Germline V CDR1 and CDR2: SNHLY, FYNNEI. Germline trimming cut 9 bases from V and 2 bases from J; bases unmatched to any gene: 12. The CDR3 DNA reads TGTGCCAGGGAGCCCTTTAGCGGGGCAACCTACGAGCAGTACTTC. This sequence encodes CAREPFSGATYEQYF.

The chain has TRBV27 and TRBJ2-2; TRBD2 is a possible D gene (6 bases). V was clipped by 8 bases and J by 0 bases, with 13 bases between them. Germline assignment: CDR1 MNHEY and CDR2 SMNVEV (reference sequence). The CDR3 is 15 amino acids. The CDR3 reads CASAAGQSNTGELFF. CDR3 in DNA: TGTGCCAGCGCGGCGGGGCAGTCGAACACCGGGGAGCTGTTTTTT.

This clonotype was seen many times. This sequence joins TRBV7-2 and TRBJ2-3; 8 nucleotides align to TRBD2. In germline, CDR1 is SGHTA, CDR2 FQGNSA. V lost 1 base and J lost 3; bases outside the gene matches: 6. CDR3 length: 16 amino acids. Here the CDR3 DNA reads TGTGCCAGCAGCTTAGTCGGGGGGGCCGTTACAGATACGCAGTATTTT. Its translation is CASSLVGGAVTDTQYF.

The chain couples TRBV2 to TRBJ2-2; 8 positions match TRBD1. This CDR3 is 15 amino acids long. CDR1 and CDR2 from the germline V gene are SNHLY and FYNNEI. V lost 5 bases to trimming and J lost 6 bases; unmatched junction nucleotides: 8. The CDR3 sequence: CASSQGQVSPGELFF. The CDR3 DNA sequence: TGTGCCAGCAGTCAGGGACAGGTATCACCCGGGGAGCTGTTTTTT.

This clonotype has a handful of counts. The chain employs TRBV6-5 and TRBJ2-3; TRBD2 matches 10 bases. Germline CDR1 reads MNHEY; CDR2 reads SVGAGI. The CDR3 has 15 amino acids. The junction had 4 bases not matched to a gene; V was cut back by 7 bases and J by 0 bases. The CDR3 DNA is TGTGCCAGCAAGGAACTAGCGGGGAGCACAGATACGCAGTATTTT. It specifies CASKELAGSTDTQYF.

This clonotype has more than one count but fewer than ten. The CDR3 spells CASSRGAGYGYTF. In DNA form, the CDR3 reads TGTGCCAGCAGTCGCGGGGCGGGCTATGGCTACACCTTC. V is TRBV2 and J is TRBJ1-2, with D perhaps TRBD1 (5 bases). CDR1 is SNHLY, CDR2 FYNNEI, per germline. CDR3 size: 13 residues. Between the trimmed V and J ends, which lost 5 bases and 4 bases, there was a span of 11 bases.

V usage is TRBV2 and J usage is TRBJ1-6; D gene unclear. This CDR3 has 11 amino acids. The germline CDR1 and CDR2 sequences are SNHLY and FYNNEI. V was shortened by 6 bases and J by 12 bases, with 9 bases between the two germline ends. CDR3 residues: CASSQGLPLHF. The CDR3 DNA follows: TGTGCCAGCAGCCAAGGGTTACCCCTCCACTTT.